This entry lists 28 T cell receptor beta chains sequenced from one sample in a study of follicular helper T cells after annual influenza vaccination (TCRdb year 2017). Libraries were built with the immunoSEQ multiplex PCR assay. TCRdb provides this immuneACCESS table in a form limited to in-frame rearrangements. Some clones are lacking; in checked studies, under half of them reflect an unresolved V gene, and why the rest are absent is not known. The table for this sample lists several thousand clones; roughly 80% of them were counted only once. The ten top clones hold about 1.5% of the sample. Interpreted using the paper, the time point label stands for: 2015-2016 season, pre-vaccination. The sequencing here drew on CXCR5+ CD38- circulating T follicular helper cells from blood, taken on the day of influenza vaccination. In the paper's terms, the cell subset or site label means: circulating Tfh, non-naive CD4+CXCR5+PD-1+ (ICOS+CD38+ or ICOS-CD38-). The receptors shown here come from an adult who received the influenza vaccine.

The genes are TRBV27 and TRBJ2-2; the match to TRBD1 covers 10 bases. Trimming cost V 6 bases and J 1 base; bases outside gene matches: 5. Germline V gives CDR1 MNHEY, CDR2 SMNVEV (reference sequence). CDR3 length equals 16 residues. The CDR3 loop reads CASRSDRGLNTGELFF. The CDR3 DNA sequence: TGTGCCAGCAGGTCCGACAGGGGGCTGAACACCGGGGAGCTGTTTTTT.

The chain recombines TRBV11-2 with TRBJ2-2; 7 bases line up with TRBD1. After removal of 5 bases from V and 6 bases from J, the junction contained 9 bases not matched to a gene. The germline V gene encodes CDR1 SGHAT and CDR2 FQNNGV. There are 15 residues in the CDR3. The CDR3 DNA is TGTGCCAGCAGCCCCCAGACAGGGCTTGCCGGGGAGCTGTTTTTT. Translated: CASSPQTGLAGELFF.

This clone has only a few counts. J is TRBJ2-3 and V is TRBV4-2, with TRBD2 as a possible D gene (5 bases). V gave up 2 bases and J gave up 6 bases, with 6 bases separating them. This CDR3 contains 12 residues. The germline gives CDR1 LGHNA, CDR2 YNFKEQ. CDR3 loop: CASSQSGDTQYF. DNA for the CDR3: TGTGCCAGCAGCCAATCGGGGGATACGCAGTATTTT.

The CDR3 is CASGTEGEQFF. The CDR3 region has the DNA TGTGCTAGTGGGACTGAGGGTGAGCAGTTCTTC. The V gene is TRBV12-5, the J gene TRBJ2-1; a weak D match, TRBD2 (5 bases). The CDR3 extends over 11 amino acids. V gave up 6 bases and J gave up 9 bases, with 9 bases separating them. The germline CDR1 and CDR2 sequences are LGHNT and FRNRAP.

V usage is TRBV28 and J usage is TRBJ2-3, with 16 bases matching TRBD2. CDR3 length: 16 amino acids. J was trimmed by 4 bases and V by 5 bases; bases with no gene match: 3. Per the germline V gene, CDR1 is MDHEN and CDR2 is SYDVKM. The CDR3 here is CASSPGTSGRADTQYF. In nucleotides, the CDR3 is TGTGCCAGCAGTCCCGGGACTAGCGGGAGGGCAGATACGCAGTATTTT.

CDR3 amino acids: CASSVYSGGALGETQYF. As DNA, the CDR3 is TGTGCCAGCAGTGTCTACTCTGGGGGAGCTTTGGGAGAGACCCAGTACTTC. The rearrangement joins TRBV6-1 to TRBJ2-5; TRBD1 or TRBD2 may be the D gene (5 bases each). V dropped 4 bases and J dropped 4 bases, with 22 bases sitting between them. The CDR3 is 17 amino acids. The germline CDR1 and CDR2 sequences are MNHNS and SASEGT.

This clone is a singleton in its sample. This sequence joins TRBV29-1 and TRBJ2-3; D ambiguous. The ends were cut back, 2 bases at V and 7 bases at J, with 10 bases in the middle. The CDR3 covers 12 residues. In germline, CDR1 is SQVTM, CDR2 ANQGSEA. This CDR3 reads CSVESTVNTQYF. For the CDR3, the DNA is TGCAGCGTTGAATCTACGGTCAATACGCAGTATTTT.

The chain has TRBV6-1 and TRBJ2-3; D possibly corresponds to TRBD1 (6 bases). V lost 6 bases to trimming and J lost 7 bases, with 11 bases between them. The CDR3 sequence is 12 residues long. Germline CDR1 and CDR2: MNHNS and SASEGT. CDR3 protein: CASSPQGHTQYF. DNA of the CDR3: TGTGCCAGCAGCCCACAGGGCCATACGCAGTATTTT.

Here the CDR3 reads CASSLETYGYTF. The DNA of the CDR3 is TGTGCCAGCAGCTTGGAGACCTATGGCTACACCTTC. The gene calls are TRBV5-4 and TRBJ1-2; no clear D gene. The V end lost 0 bases, the J end lost 4 bases, and 4 bases lay between the germline ends. Germline CDR1 reads SGHNT; CDR2 reads YYREEE (reference sequence). The CDR3 length is 12 residues.

The genes are TRBV29-1 and TRBJ2-7; 11 bases are a match to TRBD2. Germline assignment: CDR1 SQVTM and CDR2 ANQGSEA. J lost 3 bases, V lost 6 bases, and 1 base had no gene match. The CDR3 is made up of 12 amino acids. The CDR3 coding sequence is TGCAGCGTCCTAGCGGGAGGCTACGAGCAGTACTTC. Protein sequence: CSVLAGGYEQYF.

This clone was recorded once. The V gene is TRBV14, the J gene TRBJ2-1; D perhaps matches TRBD1 (6 bases). The CDR3 covers 15 residues. Germline V gene data show CDR1 as SGHDN and CDR2 as FVKESK. V shed 2 bases and J shed 9 bases, with 17 bases lying between them. CDR3 nucleotide sequence: TGTGCCAGCAGCCAAAAAATAACAGGGCACCTTGAGCAGTTCTTC. Translation: CASSQKITGHLEQFF.

The chain joins TRBV2 to TRBJ2-2; 10 bases line up with TRBD2. Trimming took 10 bases from V and 4 from J; bases not matched to a gene: 3. This CDR3 has 13 residues. CDR1 and CDR2 from the germline V gene are SNHLY and FYNNEI. CDR3 sequence reads: CATRLAGTGELFF. The CDR3 bases are TGTGCCACTAGACTAGCGGGCACCGGGGAGCTGTTTTTT.

The rearrangement joins TRBV6-6 to TRBJ1-2, with D possibly matching TRBD1 (5 bases). Germline assignment: CDR1 MNHNY and CDR2 SVGAGI (reference sequence). The CDR3 consists of 11 residues. V gave up 6 bases and J gave up 8 bases, with 10 bases separating them. CDR3 in amino acids: CASRGEGGYTF. CDR3 DNA sequence: TGTGCCAGCAGGGGGGAGGGCGGCTACACCTTC.

This rearrangement joins TRBV7-3 to TRBJ1-1; no definite D call. Germline-derived CDR1 and CDR2 are SGHTA and FQGTGA. The CDR3 runs 12 residues. V was pared by 8 bases and J by 7 bases, with 14 bases between. CDR3 sequence: CASRTPGGEAFF. The CDR3 DNA reads as TGTGCCAGCCGGACTCCGGGCGGTGAAGCTTTCTTT.

This chain joins TRBV27 and TRBJ2-5, with 7 bases fitting TRBD2. The germline V gene encodes CDR1 MNHEY and CDR2 SMNVEV (reference sequence). This CDR3 region has 14 residues. The V segment lost 5 bases and the J segment 0 bases; nucleotides outside the gene matches: 3. The CDR3 here is CASSQGTNQETQYF. The CDR3 DNA reads as TGTGCCAGCAGTCAAGGGACTAACCAAGAGACCCAGTACTTC.

V gene TRBV11-2 combines with J gene TRBJ2-2; D gene unclear. This CDR3 contains 17 residues. Trimming took off 4 bases at V and 6 bases at J, with 21 bases between the two ends. CDR1 is SGHAT, CDR2 FQNNGV, per germline. CDR3 residues: CASSSPQHMSPPGELFF. In nucleotides, the CDR3 is TGTGCCAGCAGCTCCCCACAGCACATGTCCCCCCCCGGGGAGCTGTTTTTT.

V is TRBV5-1 and J is TRBJ2-1, with D maybe TRBD2 (6 bases). CDR1 and CDR2 from the germline V gene are SGHRS and YFSETQ. V lost 9 bases and J 7 bases, leaving 17 bases between the germline ends. CDR3 length equals 13 residues. CDR3 protein: CATRGEVRNEQFF. The DNA for the CDR3 is TGCGCCACTCGCGGGGAAGTGAGGAATGAGCAGTTCTTC.

This clone was found a few times. J is TRBJ1-3 and V is TRBV2, with 11 bases fitting TRBD1. The CDR3 covers 16 residues. CDR1 and CDR2 from the germline V gene are SNHLY and FYNNEI. After removal of 6 bases from V and 0 bases from J, the junction contained 4 bases not matched to a gene. This CDR3 reads CASRGQGVSSGNTIYF. As DNA, the CDR3 is TGTGCCAGCAGGGGACAGGGGGTGTCCTCTGGAAACACCATATATTTT. The complete variable domain, with remaining parts taken from reference TRBV2 and TRBJ1-3, reads EPEVTQTPSHQVTQMGQEVILRCVPISNHLYFYWYRQILGQKVEFLVSFYNNEISEKSEIFDDQFSVERPDGSNFTLKIRSTKLEDSAMYFCASRGQGVSSGNTIYFGEGSWLTVV.

This sequence joins TRBV7-3 and TRBJ2-5; D is unresolved. CDR3 size: 13 residues. V lost 5 bases and J lost 3, with 10 bases in between. Per the germline V gene, CDR1 is SGHTA and CDR2 is FQGTGA. This CDR3 reads CASSVSGKETQYF. The CDR3 nucleotides are TGTGCCAGCAGCGTGTCAGGAAAAGAGACCCAGTACTTC.

V usage is TRBV18 and J usage is TRBJ2-2; D is ambiguous. The CDR3 covers 14 residues. Trimming left V 2 bases short and J 3 bases short, with 7 bases between. The germline V gene encodes CDR1 KGHSH and CDR2 LQKENI. This CDR3 is CASSPSLDTGELFF. The DNA for the CDR3 is TGTGCCAGCTCACCAAGCCTGGACACCGGGGAGCTGTTTTTT. The full variable domain, completed using reference TRBV18 and TRBJ2-2, is NAGVMQNPRHLVRRRGQEARLRCSPMKGHSHVYWYRQLPEEGLKFMVYLQKENIIDESGMPKERFSAEFPKEGPSILRIQQVVRGDSAAYFCASSPSLDTGELFFGEGSRLTVL.

The V call is TRBV15, the J call TRBJ2-2, with D unclear. Trimming shortened V by 0 bases and J by 1 base, and 6 bases separated the two germline ends. The CDR3 is made up of 15 amino acids. CDR1 and CDR2 (germline): LNHNV, YYDKDF (reference sequence). The CDR3 DNA reads TGTGCCACCAGCAGAGAACCCCAGAACACCGGGGAGCTGTTTTTT. Translating gives CATSREPQNTGELFF.

CDR3 DNA: TGTGCCAGCAGCCCGGACAGGGGATACACCGGGGAGCTGTTTTTT. This codes for CASSPDRGYTGELFF. This chain uses TRBV7-3 with TRBJ2-2, with TRBD1 identical over 9 bases. CDR1 and CDR2 (germline): SGHTA, FQGTGA. The CDR3 spans 15 residues. After removal of 5 bases from V and 3 bases from J, the junction contained 4 bases not matched to a gene.

J is TRBJ1-4 and V is TRBV5-1; 8 nucleotides agree with TRBD1. Germline loops: CDR1 SGHRS, CDR2 YFSETQ. This CDR3 comprises 16 residues. V gave up 0 bases and J gave up 5 bases; unmatched junction bases: 6. The DNA of the CDR3 is TGCGCCAGCAGCTTGGGGCAGGGGGCTGGGAATGAAAAACTGTTTTTT. Amino acids: CASSLGQGAGNEKLFF.

The rearrangement links TRBV5-4 to TRBJ2-1; 8 bases map to TRBD2. After removal of 0 bases from V and 3 bases from J, the junction contained 11 bases not matched to a gene. Germline V lookup: CDR1 SGHNT, CDR2 YYREEE (reference sequence). The CDR3 extends over 18 amino acids. DNA of the CDR3: TGTGCCAGCAGCTTGGAAACTCCCGGGACTAGGGGCTACAATGAGCAGTTCTTC. This gives the protein CASSLETPGTRGYNEQFF.

The chain carries TRBV4-2 and TRBJ2-2; D uncertain. The V gene's germline CDR1 is LGHNA and CDR2 YNFKEQ. Trimming left V 0 bases short and J 7 bases short, with 12 bases between. The CDR3 covers 15 residues. Here the CDR3 reads CASSQEPVSDGELFF. The CDR3 region has the DNA TGTGCCAGCAGCCAAGAGCCCGTTTCAGACGGGGAGCTGTTTTTT.

The rearrangement links TRBV5-1 to TRBJ1-3; D is unclear. The V end lost 0 bases, the J end lost 4 bases, and 8 bases lay between the germline ends. Germline CDR1 SGHRS, CDR2 YFSETQ. The CDR3 loop spans 14 amino acids. In DNA, the CDR3 is TGCGCCAGCAGCTTGGGGACTGCCGGAAACACCATATATTTT. This encodes CASSLGTAGNTIYF. The whole variable domain, remainder taken from reference TRBV5-1 and TRBJ1-3, is KAGVTQTPRYLIKTRGQQVTLSCSPISGHRSVSWYQQTPGQGLQFLFEYFSETQRNKGNFPGRFSGRQFSNSRSEMNVSTLELGDSALYLCASSLGTAGNTIYFGEGSWLTVV.

This sequence joins TRBV28 and TRBJ2-5; the match to TRBD1 covers 8 bases. Germline loops: CDR1 MDHEN, CDR2 SYDVKM. This CDR3 region has 13 residues. Unmatched junction bases numbered 6, after V lost 10 bases and J lost 2 bases. CDR3 sequence (DNA): TGTGCCACCTTCTACAGGGGGCAAGAGACCCAGTACTTC. This encodes CATFYRGQETQYF.

This rearrangement joins TRBV6-5 to TRBJ2-7, with D possibly being TRBD1 or TRBD2 (5 bases each). The CDR3 runs 15 residues. V lost 3 bases, J lost 2 bases, and 14 bases lay in between. Germline assignment: CDR1 MNHEY and CDR2 SVGAGI. The CDR3 DNA sequence: TGTGCCAGCAGTTATCTTCCGGGACCGGCCTACGAGCAGTACTTC. Protein sequence: CASSYLPGPAYEQYF.